The 13 T cell receptor beta chains below all came from one sample that was sequenced in a study of blood T cells in healthy people across ages. A sample-barcoded 5' primer and a J-beta primer mix were used in a second PCR of roughly 6 to 11 cycles. TCRdb recomputed calls from the 5' RACE reads with MiXCR, one row per CDR3 protein. The sample lists over 500,000 distinct CDR3 sequences; 52% were seen once. The sequenced material came from blood. The source of these receptors is an elderly woman in good health.

This clonotype was recorded many times. The V call is TRBV6-6, the J call TRBJ1-2, with 8 bases matching TRBD1. CDR1 and CDR2 (germline): MNHNY, SVGAGI (reference sequence). The V segment lost 10 bases and the J segment 3 bases; nucleotides outside the gene matches: 10. The CDR3 consists of 14 residues. The CDR3 DNA reads TGTGCCATCAAGACAGGGGATGGTGACTATGGCTACACCTTC. This translates into CAIKTGDGDYGYTF.

V gene TRBV6-1 combines with J gene TRBJ2-4; 7 bases agree with TRBD1. The V and J ends lost 6 bases and 0 bases, in that order; junction bases with no gene match: 23. This CDR3 has 21 amino acids. The germline gives CDR1 MNHNS, CDR2 SASEGT. The CDR3 region has the DNA TGTGCCAGCAGAATCACGAATCATGAGGGACAGCAAATCTTAGCCAAAAACATTCAGTACTTC. Translating gives CASRITNHEGQQILAKNIQYF.

Of note for this clonotype: Just one base apart from a much larger clone, this may be a read error. The chain carries TRBV12-3 or TRBV12-4 and TRBJ2-5, with D unresolved. V dropped 6 bases and J dropped 11 bases, with 13 bases sitting between them. The CDR3 runs to 11 residues. The CDR3 nucleotides are TGTGCCAGCAGCACTCCGGATGAGCAGTACTTC. This encodes CASSTPDEQYF.

This clonotype was seen repeatedly, ten times or more. V usage is TRBV28 and J usage is TRBJ2-1; TRBD1 matches 11 bases. The CDR3 extends over 15 amino acids. Germline assignment: CDR1 MDHEN and CDR2 SYDVKM. V was clipped by 5 bases and J by 8 bases; unmatched bases: 8. The CDR3 nucleotides read TGTGCCAGCAGTACCCCGGGACAGGGGGAATATGAGCAGTTCTTC. It encodes CASSTPGQGEYEQFF.

This clonotype was detected a few times. This sequence joins TRBV2 and TRBJ2-2; 9 bases fit TRBD1. V shed 8 bases, J shed 5 bases, and the junction held 18 bases outside the gene matches. The CDR3 is 18 amino acids. Looked up from germline, CDR1 is SNHLY and CDR2 is FYNNEI. The CDR3 spells CASPLSQTGGKWTGELFF. In DNA, the CDR3 is TGTGCCAGCCCCCTTTCCCAAACAGGGGGCAAATGGACCGGGGAGCTGTTTTTT.

The chain uses TRBV10-3 and TRBJ1-4; 7 bases agree with TRBD1. The CDR3 covers 13 residues. J lost 2 bases, V lost 11 bases, and 5 bases had no gene match. The germline CDR1 and CDR2 sequences are ENHRY and SYGVKD. CDR3 loop: CASRDSTNEKLFF. In DNA form, the CDR3 reads TGTGCCTCCCGGGACAGCACTAATGAAAAACTGTTTTTT.

The V call is TRBV6-6, the J call TRBJ2-7, with 7 bases that match TRBD2. The germline CDR1 and CDR2 sequences are MNHNY and SVGAGI (reference sequence). The CDR3 has 11 amino acids. The junction had 1 base not matched to a gene; V was cut back by 11 bases and J by 0 bases. CDR3 region: CACGSSYEQYF. CDR3 DNA: TGTGCCTGCGGGAGCTCCTACGAGCAGTACTTC.

This clonotype was observed at least ten times. This CDR3 reads CASGEGYNEQFF. DNA for the CDR3: TGTGCCAGCGGGGAGGGTTACAATGAGCAGTTCTTC. The gene calls are TRBV6-2 or TRBV6-3 and TRBJ2-1, with 7 positions matching TRBD2. Germline CDR1 MNHEY, CDR2 SVGEGT. This CDR3 has 12 amino acids. Trimming removed 8 bases from V and 4 bases from J; junction bases left unmatched: 2.

This clonotype was detected ten times or more. The CDR3 coding sequence is TGTGCCAGCAGCCAACAAACCTACGAGCAGTACTTC. The encoded protein is CASSQQTYEQYF. V is TRBV7-9 and J is TRBJ2-7, with D unresolved. V lost 5 bases and J 2 bases, leaving 7 bases between the germline ends. The CDR3 length is 12 residues. Per the germline V gene, CDR1 is SEHNR and CDR2 is FQNEAQ (reference sequence).

The chain couples TRBV7-2 to TRBJ1-1, with D unresolved. The CDR3 totals 12 residues. Trimming left V 9 bases short and J 5 bases short, with 13 bases between. Germline V gene lookup returns CDR1 SGHTA and CDR2 FQGNSA. The CDR3 is CASILAWTEAFF. CDR3 nucleotide sequence: TGTGCCAGTATCTTAGCTTGGACTGAAGCTTTCTTT.

This clonotype came up a few times. V and J are TRBV9 and TRBJ1-1; D is undetermined. V lost 0 bases to trimming and J lost 8 bases, with 11 bases between them. In germline, CDR1 is SGDLS, CDR2 YYNGEE. The CDR3 contains 13 residues. CDR3 sequence: CASSVVGGGEAFF. The CDR3 bases are TGTGCCAGCAGCGTAGTAGGTGGAGGGGAAGCTTTCTTT.

This clonotype has only a few counts. At one boundary the junction diverges from the germline segment, which might be a read error. The V gene is TRBV20-1, the J gene TRBJ2-1, with D perhaps matching TRBD2 (6 bases). The CDR3 totals 15 residues. The germline V gene has CDR1 DFQATT and CDR2 SNEGSKA (reference sequence). The CDR3 nucleotides read TGCAGTGCTAGACGAGGGAGGACCACTAACAATGGGCAGTTCTTC. Encoded protein: CSARRGRTTNNGQFF.

This clonotype has only a few counts. J is TRBJ2-1 and V is TRBV14; tentatively, D is TRBD1 or TRBD2 (5 bases each). Trimming removed 4 bases at V and 4 bases at J, with 14 bases between. CDR1 is SGHDN and CDR2 is FVKESK in the germline V gene. The CDR3 has 15 amino acids. The CDR3 reads CASSLEWDPYNEQFF. Written as DNA, the CDR3 is TGTGCCAGCAGCCTGGAGTGGGACCCGTACAATGAGCAGTTCTTC. Based on the CDR3 plus reference TRBV14 and TRBJ2-1, the full variable domain is EAGVTQFPSHSVIEKGQTVTLRCDPISGHDNLYWYRRVMGKEIKFLLHFVKESKQDESGMPNNRFLAERTGGTYSTLKVQPAELEDSGVYFCASSLEWDPYNEQFFGPGTRLTVL.